A selection of T cell receptor beta chains follows, all from one sample in a study of T cell responses to AZD1222 COVID-19 vaccine. The assay was immunoSEQ multiplex PCR, and TCRdb's table has in-frame clones only and misses some. This repertoire shows roughly 180,000 clones, 87% found once; its top ten account for about 3%. The sequenced sample was peripheral blood, obtained on day 0 of AZD1222 vaccination. All receptors derive from an adult in good health. The CDR3 runs from the conserved cysteine through the conserved F or W. The D gene is left open where the match is weak. The size entry is marked missing in some rows and otherwise reads once, few, many or a size class.

v_call,clone_size,d_call,j_call,cdr3_nt,cdr3_aa
TRBV18,-,-,TRBJ2-7,TGTGCCAGCTCACGCATAGGAGGGGAGCAGAGCTCCTACGAGCAGTACTTC,CASSRIGGEQSSYEQYF
TRBV19,-,-,TRBJ2-3,TGTGCCAGTAGTACCGATCCCTTTGGAGATACGCAGTATTTT,CASSTDPFGDTQYF
TRBV4-1,-,-,TRBJ2-2,TGCGCCAGCAGCCGTCGCGGCGGGAATCCCGGGGAGCTGTTTTTT,CASSRRGGNPGELFF
TRBV18,-,-,TRBJ2-5,TGTGCCACCGCGACCCCTACGGCGCCCAGACAAGACCAAGAGACCCAGTACTTC,CATATPTAPRQDQETQYF
TRBV7-2,-,-,TRBJ1-2,TGTGCCAGCAGCTTATCTACAGGACGTGGCTACACCTTC,CASSLSTGRGYTF
TRBV11-3,-,TRBD2,TRBJ2-5,TGTGCCAGCAGCAAAAGGGGCCCTAGCGGCCTGGGGGCCCAGTACTTC,CASSKRGPSGLGAQYF
TRBV5-1,-,TRBD1,TRBJ1-2,TGCGCCAGCAGCTTGGGGGACAGATCCTTCTATGGCTACACCTTC,CASSLGDRSFYGYTF
TRBV30,-,TRBD1,TRBJ1-4,TGTGCCTGGAGGATCGGACAGGGACGGAATGAAAAACTGTTTTTT,CAWRIGQGRNEKLFF
TRBV12-3/TRBV12-4,-,-,TRBJ1-1,TGTGCCAGCAGTTTTGCGGGGAACACTGAAGCTTTCTTT,CASSFAGNTEAFF
TRBV9,-,-,TRBJ2-7,TGTGCCAGCAGCGCCCAAGCAGGGCTATACGAGCAGTACTTC,CASSAQAGLYEQYF
TRBV23-1,-,TRBD2,TRBJ2-7,TGCGCCAGCAGTCAGGTCTACCCTAGCGGAGTGGGCTACGAGCAGTACTTC,CASSQVYPSGVGYEQYF
TRBV7-3,few,TRBD2,TRBJ2-1,TGTGCCAGCAGCTTAGGGACTAGCGGGGGGCAGTTCTTC,CASSLGTSGGQFF
TRBV6-4,-,TRBD2,TRBJ2-3,TGTGCCAGCAGAGCGACTAGCGCCACAGATACGCAGTATTTT,CASRATSATDTQYF
TRBV12-3/TRBV12-4,once,TRBD1,TRBJ1-1,TGTGCCAGCACCTCGACAGGGGTTGAAGCTTTCTTT,CASTSTGVEAFF
TRBV28,-,-,TRBJ1-1,TGTGCCAGCAACCCGGGGGGCACTGAAGCTTTCTTT,CASNPGGTEAFF
TRBV9,-,-,TRBJ2-3,TGTGCCAGCAGCGTAGCCGATGGTCGCCCCGGTGGCACAGATACGCAGTATTTT,CASSVADGRPGGTDTQYF
TRBV30,few,-,TRBJ1-6,TGTGCCTGGAGTGTAGGGGCGGCCTATAATTCACCCCTCCACTTT,CAWSVGAAYNSPLHF
TRBV10-2,-,TRBD1,TRBJ1-1,TGCGCCAGCGGTACAGGGGGTCTAACTGAAGCTTTCTTT,CASGTGGLTEAFF
TRBV4-2,-,-,TRBJ2-3,TGTGCCAGCAGGGGCTGGAGTTCAGATACGCAGTATTTT,CASRGWSSDTQYF
TRBV7-9,-,-,TRBJ2-1,TGTGCCAGCACCTGGGGCAGTGAGCAGTTCTTC,CASTWGSEQFF
TRBV3-1/TRBV3-2,-,-,TRBJ1-2,TGTGCCAGCAGCCAAGATCGCTGGAGGGGCTACACCTTC,CASSQDRWRGYTF
TRBV7-2,-,-,TRBJ2-7,TGTGCCAGCAGCCCCCCGTTCGGCGAGCAGTACTTC,CASSPPFGEQYF
TRBV30,once,-,TRBJ1-2,TGTGCCTGGACCAGGTTCCAGCTTAACTATGGCTACACCTTC,CAWTRFQLNYGYTF
TRBV2,-,TRBD1,TRBJ1-6,TGTGCCATCAACCGGGACAGGAATTCACCCCTCCACTTT,CAINRDRNSPLHF
TRBV7-2,-,TRBD2,TRBJ2-5,TGTGCCAGCAGCTTAGCCGGGCTAGCGGGAGGGTCGAGACAAGAGACCCAGTACTTC,CASSLAGLAGGSRQETQYF
TRBV7-2,-,-,TRBJ2-1,TGTGCCAGCAGCCCGAAGGGACTCTATGAGCAGTTCTTC,CASSPKGLYEQFF
TRBV18,-,-,TRBJ1-5,TGTGCCAGCTCACCACGGACGGGTTTGAGCAATCAGCCCCAGCATTTT,CASSPRTGLSNQPQHF
TRBV30,-,-,TRBJ1-1,TGTGCCTGGAGTGTGGGAATGTGGGGCACTGAAGCTTTCTTT,CAWSVGMWGTEAFF
TRBV6-5,-,-,TRBJ2-3,TGTGCCAGCAGAACGGGAGTTTCAGATACGCAGTATTTT,CASRTGVSDTQYF
TRBV3-1/TRBV3-2,once,-,TRBJ2-3,TGTGCCAGCAGCCGAGCCACAGATACGCAGTATTTT,CASSRATDTQYF
TRBV5-3,-,TRBD1,TRBJ1-2,TGTGCCAGAAGCCTTAGGACAGGAGGACTATTTAACTATGGCTACACCTTC,CARSLRTGGLFNYGYTF
TRBV7-9,-,-,TRBJ1-6,TGTGCCAGCAGCCCAAGGTTGGAGAATTCACCCCTCCACTTT,CASSPRLENSPLHF
TRBV4-1,-,TRBD1,TRBJ1-1,TGCGCCAGCAGCCAATTGACAGGGGGCGGGTTTGTAACTGAAGCTTTCTTT,CASSQLTGGGFVTEAFF
TRBV6-5,-,-,TRBJ2-7,TGTGCCAGCAGTTACGGCCTTCCAGGGGCAGCCTACGAGCAGTACTTC,CASSYGLPGAAYEQYF
TRBV29-1,-,-,TRBJ2-4,TGCAGCGTTCTAGACCGAGGTAAAAACATTCAGTACTTC,CSVLDRGKNIQYF
TRBV5-5,-,-,TRBJ2-2,TGTGCCAGCAGCCGGGAATGGGACACCACCGGGGAGCTGTTTTTT,CASSREWDTTGELFF